The 8 T cell receptor beta chains presented below share a single source sample, sequenced in a study of blood T cell repertoires in COVID-19. Libraries were prepared by immunoSEQ multiplex PCR; TCRdb keeps only in-frame clonotypes and omits some of them. The table includes approximately 220,000 clones, over 75% detected once. The sample consisted of PBMCs or T cells enriched from blood (not recorded which). These receptors were taken from a woman aged 40 to 50 with acute COVID-19.

J is TRBJ1-1 and V is TRBV6-1; 7 bases are shared with TRBD1. Germline values: CDR1 MNHNS, CDR2 SASEGT. Germline trimming cut 4 bases from V and 2 bases from J; bases unmatched to any gene: 10. The CDR3 totals 16 residues. DNA for the CDR3: TGTGCCAGCAGTGGAGGACAGGTTGGGGAAAACACTGAAGCTTTCTTT. Its translation: CASSGGQVGENTEAFF.

This chain connects TRBV28 to TRBJ1-2; 9 bases agree with TRBD1. Germline CDR1 and CDR2: MDHEN and SYDVKM. The junction had 8 bases not matched to a gene; V was cut back by 5 bases and J by 4 bases. The CDR3 has 15 residues. CDR3 DNA: TGTGCCAGCAGTCCACAGGGGGCAGTTGGCTATGGCTACACCTTC. This sequence encodes CASSPQGAVGYGYTF.

This clone was observed once. The chain has TRBV15 and TRBJ1-2, with D tentatively TRBD1 (5 bases). The V and J ends lost 0 bases and 8 bases respectively, with 13 bases between them. The CDR3 is made up of 14 amino acids. Germline V gene lookup returns CDR1 LNHNV and CDR2 YYDKDF (reference sequence). The CDR3 DNA reads TGTGCCACCAGCAGAGATCGGCAGGGCTCCGGCTACACCTTC. Its translation: CATSRDRQGSGYTF.

The chain links TRBV7-2 to TRBJ2-5; D might be TRBD1 (6 bases). V lost 0 bases to trimming and J lost 5 bases, with 13 bases between them. There are 15 residues in the CDR3. Germline assignment: CDR1 SGHTA and CDR2 FQGNSA. CDR3 sequence (DNA): TGTGCCAGCAGCTTAGCGACGGTGGGGGCTGAGACCCAGTACTTC. Translating gives CASSLATVGAETQYF.

This clone came up a few times. The V and J genes are TRBV12-5 and TRBJ2-3; D is perhaps TRBD1 (6 bases). Trimming stripped 7 bases from V and 2 bases from J, with 13 bases between. The CDR3 covers 14 residues. The germline V gene has CDR1 LGHNT and CDR2 FRNRAP. The CDR3 loop reads CASAPGQNTDTQYF. The CDR3 nucleotides read TGTGCTAGTGCCCCTGGACAGAACACAGATACGCAGTATTTT.

The V call is TRBV7-2, the J call TRBJ2-7; weak D call: TRBD2 (5 bases). Deletions cut 3 bases from V and 7 bases from J, with 13 bases between. From germline, CDR1 is SGHTA and CDR2 FQGNSA. CDR3 size: 13 residues. The CDR3, as DNA: TGTGCCAGCAGCTTTGGGTGGAGAGGGGAGCAGTACTTC. Residues: CASSFGWRGEQYF.

This chain connects TRBV19 to TRBJ1-1; D uncertain. The CDR3 sequence is 14 residues long. Trimming removed 6 bases from V and 1 base from J, with 12 bases in between. Germline loops: CDR1 LNHDA, CDR2 SQIVND (reference sequence). CDR3: CASRTNTGNTEAFF. In DNA form, the CDR3 reads TGTGCCAGTAGAACAAACACGGGGAACACTGAAGCTTTCTTT. The full variable domain, rest sourced from reference TRBV19 and TRBJ1-1, is DGGITQSPKYLFRKEGQNVTLSCEQNLNHDAMYWYRQDPGQGLRLIYYSQIVNDFQKGDIAEGYSVSREKKESFPLTVTSAQKNPTAFYLCASRTNTGNTEAFFGQGTRLTVV.

The chain employs TRBV30 and TRBJ2-4; 11 nucleotides match TRBD1. The CDR3 extends over 15 amino acids. Trimming at V came to 3 bases and at J to 3 bases, leaving 4 bases not matched to a gene. Germline V gives CDR1 GTSNPN, CDR2 SVGIG (reference sequence). The CDR3 DNA reads TGTGCCTGGAGCCAGGGACAGGGGGACAAAAACATTCAGTACTTC. Amino acids: CAWSQGQGDKNIQYF.